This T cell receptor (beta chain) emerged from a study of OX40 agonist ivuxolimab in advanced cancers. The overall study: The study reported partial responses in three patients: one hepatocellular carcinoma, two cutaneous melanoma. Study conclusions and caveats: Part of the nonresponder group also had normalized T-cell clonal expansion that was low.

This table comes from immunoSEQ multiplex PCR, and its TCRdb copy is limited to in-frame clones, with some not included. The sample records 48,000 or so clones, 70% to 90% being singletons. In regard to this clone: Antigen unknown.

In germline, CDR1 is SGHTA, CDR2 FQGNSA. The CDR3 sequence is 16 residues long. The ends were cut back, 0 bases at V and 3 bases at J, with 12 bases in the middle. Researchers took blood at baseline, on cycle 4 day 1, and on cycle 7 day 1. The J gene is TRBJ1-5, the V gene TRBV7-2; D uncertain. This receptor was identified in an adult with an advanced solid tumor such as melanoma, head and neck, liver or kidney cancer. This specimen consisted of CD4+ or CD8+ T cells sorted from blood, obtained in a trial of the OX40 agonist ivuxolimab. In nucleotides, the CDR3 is TGTGCCAGCAGCTTAGCCGGCGGGTTACACAATCAGCCCCAGCATTTT. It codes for CASSLAGGLHNQPQHF.